The clone carrying this TCR beta chain was detected only once. As yet, its antigen is unknown. Sequencing used immunoSEQ multiplex PCR; TCRdb keeps in-frame clones, though not all of them. The sample carries over 70,000 clones, about nine tenths recorded once. The sample comes from a study of siplizumab effects on memory and regulatory T cells. General observations from the study: In siplizumab conditions, mappable alloreactive CD4+ clones averaged about 71% Treg-derived, against 25% to 30% in controls. Memory cells seemed less diverse than naive T cells, which seemed major alloresponse contributors.

V lost 3 bases to trimming and J lost 1 base, with 8 bases between them. Per the germline V gene, CDR1 is SGHAT and CDR2 is FQNNGV. CDR3 length: 14 amino acids. The chain links TRBV11-2 to TRBJ2-3; no firm D call. The sample was CD4+ T cells sorted from blood. This TCR was recovered from a human donor in good health. CDR3 residues: CASSFSRGTDTQYF. CDR3 nucleotides: TGTGCCAGCAGCTTTTCAAGGGGCACAGATACGCAGTATTTT. The whole variable domain, remainder taken from reference TRBV11-2 and TRBJ2-3, is EAGVAQSPRYKIIEKRQSVAFWCNPISGHATLYWYQQILGQGPKLLIQFQNNGVVDDSQLPKDRFSAERLKGVDSTLKIQPAKLEDSAVYLCASSFSRGTDTQYFGPGTRLTVL.